This record looks at one TCR beta chain sequence and its context. This clonotype was detected only a few times. The antigen it binds to is not known. No clone much larger than this one lies a single base away; base qualities are absent. Library preparation used 5' RACE. Sequencing used an Illumina HiSeq 2500. A second PCR of roughly 6 to 12 cycles was performed with a sample-barcoded 5' primer and a J-beta primer mix. A template-switch 5' adaptor carrying 12 random nucleotides introduced a unique molecular identifier onto each TCR beta cDNA molecule. At least 2.5 million CDR3-containing paired-end reads were obtained from each sample. All of the RNA was converted into first-strand cDNA using the Mint cDNA synthesis kit, with a TRBC-specific oligonucleotide serving as the primer. Following uracil-DNA glycosylase treatment, all cDNA underwent a first 18-cycle PCR with the universal primers M1SS and BC2_uni_R. The original pipeline was this. Each sample was normalized by randomly selecting 1 million high-quality reads, each carrying a distinct molecular identifier. Instead of being binned into consensus sequences, reads with shared molecular identifiers were discarded. MiTCR, with a Q25 quality threshold and the strictest error-elimination algorithm, was used for CDR3 identification, clonotype clustering and error correction. Lower-bound total TCR beta diversity was estimated with a nonparametric unseen species model using Euler transformation. TCRdb itself trimmed the public reads at Q25 with fastp, ran MiXCR and retained productive beta chains. Entries are consolidated by CDR3 protein sequence, retaining the most common genes and DNA. TCRdb, rather than the study authors, made the V and J calls. Present in this sample are about 1.7 million distinct CDR3 sequences, approximately 30% of which were seen just once. The top ten hold roughly 8% of the sample.

The roughly 42 donors, aged roughly 6 to 95 years, were systemically healthy Caucasian individuals from Russia. Each donor gave 9.5 to 10 milliliters of peripheral blood, drawn into EDTA-treated Vacutainer tubes. Ficoll-Paque density-gradient centrifugation was used to isolate PBMCs, with at least 7 million per sample. Total RNA was extracted from PBMCs with Trizol reagent, with at least 6 micrograms obtained per sample. The percentages of naive CD45RAhigh/CD27high T cells were determined by flow cytometry on a PBMC aliquot from every donor. From a lookup of the germline V gene, CDR1 and CDR2 are SNHLY and FYNNEI. The CDR3 measures 13 amino acids from cysteine to phenylalanine. Only CDR3 DNA is held: 39 bases, read in frame from base 1. The V end loses 6 bases and the J end loses 3 bases, and a stretch of 11 bases separates them. The entry originates in a study of blood T cells in healthy people across ages (dated by TCRdb to the mid-2010s). Broadly, across the study: In model experiments, template switching captured roughly one uniquely barcoded TCR beta cDNA molecule for every two T cells. To track age-related changes in TCR beta repertoire diversity, the study relied on deep sequencing normalized with unique cDNA molecular identifiers. The donors were divided into four age groups: young (average around 17 years), middle-aged (about 39), aged (about 62) and long-lived (roughly 82). To avoid experimental bias, donors of different ages were spread randomly across the sequencing lanes. For two donors (one aged 18 to 29 and one aged 80 or older), the study analyzed two additional independent replicas of 1 million unique cDNA reads from the same blood draw.

The research as a whole found: The percentage of naive T cells measured by flow cytometry correlated strongly with observed TCR beta diversity. Compared with the aged group, the long-lived group had more naive CD4+ T cells, fewer expanded clones and increased TCR diversity, suggesting age selection. Estimates of total diversity from one million sequenced T cells were regarded as lower bounds and underestimates. The CMV infection status of donors was not known, potentially confounding age-related changes in expanded clonotypes. Since profiling was done on bulk unsorted PBMCs, naive and antigen-experienced compartments could not be conclusively compared. As age increased, observed TCR beta diversity per million T cells dropped in a roughly linear way, and a significant reduction was already evident by age 40.

The sequencing input was blood. This receptor was obtained from a woman in her 30s in good health. Recombination joined TRBV2 with TRBJ1-1; no D gene can be assigned with confidence. The CDR3 protein: CASRSYSDTEAFF. The nucleotide sequence is TGTGCCAGCAGATCCTACAGCGACACTGAAGCTTTCTTT. The CDR3 plus the reference TRBV2 and TRBJ1-1 genes for the other parts give the full variable domain: EPEVTQTPSHQVTQMGQEVILRCVPISNHLYFYWYRQILGQKVEFLVSFYNNEISEKSEIFDDQFSVERPDGSNFTLKIRSTKLEDSAMYFCASRSYSDTEAFFGQGTRLTVV.